This T cell receptor beta chain is from a study of beta chain features in type 1 diabetes. Whole-study results and caveats: The naive, central memory and Treg TCRB repertoires of patients appeared to be more similar to one another than those of healthy donors. TCRB CDR3 length was moderately but significantly reduced in all four CD4+ subsets of Type 1 diabetes patients.

What was sequenced were expressed TCRB transcripts, since all of the isolated RNA had been reverse transcribed. Naive, central memory and regulatory T cell samples averaged around 3.3 million reads. Sequencing used immunoSEQ multiplex PCR; TCRdb keeps in-frame clones, though not all of them. The table shows more than 250,000 clones, with about 23% occurring only once. Per germline, CDR1 GTSNPN and CDR2 SVGIG (reference sequence). Trimming stripped 7 bases from V and 0 bases from J, with 16 bases between. This CDR3 spans 14 amino acids. A note on this clone: Its antigen is undetermined.

The clonotype originates from a woman in her thirties with type 1 diabetes. The chain carries TRBV30 and TRBJ2-7; D is possibly TRBD2 (6 bases). The sequenced sample was naive CD4+ T cells from blood. The CDR3 spells CASSQAGSSYEQYF. The CDR3 nucleotides are TGTGCCTCTTCCCAGGCGGGGAGCTCCTACGAGCAGTACTTC.